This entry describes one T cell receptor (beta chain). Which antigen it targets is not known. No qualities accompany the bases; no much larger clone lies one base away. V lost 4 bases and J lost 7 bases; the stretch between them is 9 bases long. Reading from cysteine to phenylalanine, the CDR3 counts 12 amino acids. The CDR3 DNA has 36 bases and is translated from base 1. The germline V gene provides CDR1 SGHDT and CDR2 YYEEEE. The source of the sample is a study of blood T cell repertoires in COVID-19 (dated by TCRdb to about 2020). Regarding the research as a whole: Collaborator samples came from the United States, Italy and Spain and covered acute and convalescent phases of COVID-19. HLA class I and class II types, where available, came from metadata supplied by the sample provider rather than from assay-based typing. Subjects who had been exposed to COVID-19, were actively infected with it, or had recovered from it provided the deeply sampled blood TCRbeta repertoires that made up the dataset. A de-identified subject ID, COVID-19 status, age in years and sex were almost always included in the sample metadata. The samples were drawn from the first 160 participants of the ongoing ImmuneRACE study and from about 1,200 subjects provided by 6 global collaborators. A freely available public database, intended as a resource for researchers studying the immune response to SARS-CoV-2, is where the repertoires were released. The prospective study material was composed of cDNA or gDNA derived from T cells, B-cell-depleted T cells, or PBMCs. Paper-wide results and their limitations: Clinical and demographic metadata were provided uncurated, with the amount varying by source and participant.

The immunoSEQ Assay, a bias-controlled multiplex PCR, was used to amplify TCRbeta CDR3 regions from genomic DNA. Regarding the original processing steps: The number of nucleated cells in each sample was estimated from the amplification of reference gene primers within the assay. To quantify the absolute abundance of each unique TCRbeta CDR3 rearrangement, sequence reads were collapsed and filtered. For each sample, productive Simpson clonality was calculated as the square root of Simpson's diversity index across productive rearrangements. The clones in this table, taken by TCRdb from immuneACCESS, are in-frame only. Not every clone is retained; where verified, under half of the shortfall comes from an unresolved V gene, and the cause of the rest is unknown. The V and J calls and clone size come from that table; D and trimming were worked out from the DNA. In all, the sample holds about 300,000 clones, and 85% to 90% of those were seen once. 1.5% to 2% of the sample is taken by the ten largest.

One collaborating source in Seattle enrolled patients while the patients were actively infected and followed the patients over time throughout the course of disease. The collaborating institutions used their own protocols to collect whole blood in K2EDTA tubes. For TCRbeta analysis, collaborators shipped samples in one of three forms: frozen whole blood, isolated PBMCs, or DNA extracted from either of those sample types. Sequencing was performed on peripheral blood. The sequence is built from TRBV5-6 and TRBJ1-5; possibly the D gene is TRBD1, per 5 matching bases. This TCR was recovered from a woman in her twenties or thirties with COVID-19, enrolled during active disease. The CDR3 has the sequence CASSRRGQPQHF. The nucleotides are TGTGCCAGCAGCCGGCGGGGGCAGCCCCAGCATTTT.